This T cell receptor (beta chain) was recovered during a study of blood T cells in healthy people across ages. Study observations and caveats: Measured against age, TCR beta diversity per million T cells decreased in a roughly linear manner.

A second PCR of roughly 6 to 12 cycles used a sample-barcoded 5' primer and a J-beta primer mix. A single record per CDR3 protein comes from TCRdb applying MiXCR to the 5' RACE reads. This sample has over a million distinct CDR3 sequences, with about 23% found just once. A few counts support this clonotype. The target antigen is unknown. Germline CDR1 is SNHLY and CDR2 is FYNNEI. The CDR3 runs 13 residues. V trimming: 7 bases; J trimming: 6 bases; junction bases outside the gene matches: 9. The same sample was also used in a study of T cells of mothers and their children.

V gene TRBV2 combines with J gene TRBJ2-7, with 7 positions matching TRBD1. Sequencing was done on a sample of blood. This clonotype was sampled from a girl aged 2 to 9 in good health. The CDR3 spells CASKGQPRSEQYF. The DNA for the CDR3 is TGTGCCAGCAAGGGACAGCCTCGGAGCGAGCAGTACTTC.